This T cell receptor beta chain comes out of a study of blood T cell repertoires in COVID-19. Study in general: Donors in the United States, Italy and Spain gave samples during acute or convalescent COVID-19.

The J segment lost 4 bases and the V segment lost 4 bases, leaving 9 bases of the junction unmatched. Per the germline V gene, CDR1 is SEHNR and CDR2 is FQNEAQ (reference sequence). CDR3 length: 15 amino acids. TCRdb's table, derived via immunoSEQ multiplex PCR, lists solely in-frame clones and lacks some. The sample includes 300,000 to 400,000 clones, about 86% of them seen just once. The chain uses TRBV7-9 and TRBJ2-7; 8 nucleotides line up with TRBD1. The material sequenced was peripheral blood. The sequence came from a woman in her sixties or seventies with COVID-19, enrolled during active disease. The CDR3 spells CASSSKGQGGYEQYF. DNA of the CDR3: TGTGCCAGCAGCTCAAAAGGACAGGGTGGTTACGAGCAGTACTTC.